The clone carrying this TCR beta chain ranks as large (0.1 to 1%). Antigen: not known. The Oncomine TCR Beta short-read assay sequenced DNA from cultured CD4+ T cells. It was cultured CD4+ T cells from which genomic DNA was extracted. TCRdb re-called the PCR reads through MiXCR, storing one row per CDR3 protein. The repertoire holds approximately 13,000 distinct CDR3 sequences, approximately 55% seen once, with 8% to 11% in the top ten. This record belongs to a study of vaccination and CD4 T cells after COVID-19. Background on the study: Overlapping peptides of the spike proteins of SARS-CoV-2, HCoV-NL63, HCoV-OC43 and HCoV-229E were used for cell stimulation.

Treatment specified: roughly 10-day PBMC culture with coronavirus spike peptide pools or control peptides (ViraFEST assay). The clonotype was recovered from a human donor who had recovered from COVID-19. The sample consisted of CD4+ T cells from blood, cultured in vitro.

DNA of the CDR3: TGTGCCAGCAGTGAAGGAGCGGGGCCCACAGATACGCAGTATTTT. Translating it yields CASSEGAGPTDTQYF. The chain links TRBV2 to TRBJ2-3; 7 positions match TRBD2. The CDR3 is made up of 15 amino acids. The germline V gene encodes CDR1 SNHLY and CDR2 FYNNEI. Trimming took 1 base from V and 2 from J; bases not matched to a gene: 3.